This TCR beta chain stems from a study of blood T cell repertoires in COVID-19 (dated by TCRdb to about 2020). Turning to the overall study: Samples covering the acute and convalescent phases of COVID-19 were provided by collaborators in the United States, Italy and Spain. The material from the prospective study consisted of cDNA or gDNA derived from T cells, B-cell-depleted T cells, or PBMCs. Deeply sampled blood TCRbeta repertoires from subjects exposed to, actively infected with, or recovered from COVID-19 were included in the dataset. A freely available public database, intended as a resource for researchers studying the immune response to SARS-CoV-2, is where the repertoires were released. Samples were obtained from the ongoing ImmuneRACE study (first 160 participants) and from 1,254 subjects provided by 6 global collaborators. The sample metadata nearly always contained a de-identified subject ID, COVID-19 status, age in years and sex. HLA class I and class II types, where available, came from metadata supplied by the sample provider rather than from assay-based typing.

CDR1 and CDR2 were assigned from the germline V gene as KGHSH and LQKENI. V is reduced by 3 bases and J by 4 bases, leaving a spacing of 13 bases between them. The CDR3 starts with the cysteine, ends with the phenylalanine, and has 15 residues. The DNA shown is the 45-base CDR3, in frame from base 1. A word on this clone: Its antigen remains undetermined. Base-call qualities are not available, and no considerably larger clone is one nucleotide away.

What the study reported, not specific to this receptor: The quantity of clinical and demographic metadata differed by source and by participant and was supplied without curation.

The collaborating institutions used their own protocols to collect whole blood in K2EDTA tubes. Collaborator samples were shipped for TCRbeta analysis as frozen whole blood, isolated PBMCs, or DNA extracted from either sample type. TCRbeta CDR3 regions were amplified from genomic DNA using the immunoSEQ Assay, a bias-controlled multiplex PCR. Per the source publication's procedure: The number of nucleated cells in each sample was estimated from the amplification of reference gene primers within the assay. To quantify the absolute abundance of each unique TCRbeta CDR3 rearrangement, sequence reads were collapsed and filtered. For each sample, productive Simpson clonality was calculated as the square root of Simpson's diversity index across productive rearrangements. The table comes from immuneACCESS by way of TCRdb, which keeps in-frame sequences with V and J called. Part of the clones is missing from these tables; in studies checked, under half for an unresolved V gene and the rest for unknown reasons. The D gene and trimming were derived from the DNA, and the V and J assignments and clone size from that table. In this sample the table shows 150,000 to 200,000 clones, approximately 92% of which occur a single time. Together, the top ten hold under 5% of the sample.

This clonotype was obtained from a woman between 45 and 65 years old with acute or convalescent COVID-19. The rearrangement joined TRBV18 to TRBJ1-5; possibly the D gene is TRBD1, per 6 matching bases. Sequencing was performed on peripheral blood. The nucleotide sequence reads as follows: TGTGCCAGCTCACCTGGGGTACAGGGTAATCAGCCCCAGCATTTT. Protein translation: CASSPGVQGNQPQHF.